The 28 T cell receptor beta chains below come from one sample, sequenced in a study of monozygotic twins with inflammatory bowel disease. For each CDR3 protein, TCRdb gives one entry from its re-call of the 5' RACE reads, without DNA. Its table lists 350,000 to 500,000 distinct CDR3 sequences. Sequenced sample: blood. The receptor source for this set is a human donor with ulcerative colitis or Crohn's disease, or a healthy co-twin of an affected twin (not recorded which).

The V and J genes are TRBV10-3 and TRBJ2-7; TCRdb lists TRBD1, though no DNA is available to test this call. There are 14 residues in the CDR3. The germline V gene encodes CDR1 ENHRY and CDR2 SYGVKD. The CDR3: CAISAGTESYEQYF.

This chain links TRBV29-1 with TRBJ2-1; TCRdb names TRBD2, which stays unverified in the absence of DNA. Germline V lookup: CDR1 SQVTM, CDR2 ANQGSEA. The CDR3 has 14 amino acids. The CDR3 is CSVQTSGIGNEQLF.

This sequence joins TRBV7-2 and TRBJ2-3. The CDR3 has 15 residues. From germline, CDR1 is SGHTA and CDR2 FQGNSA. CDR3: CASSLAATSADTQYF. Based on the CDR3 plus reference TRBV7-2 and TRBJ2-3, the full variable domain is GAGVSQSPSNKVTEKGKDVELRCDPISGHTALYWYRQSLGQGLEFLIYFQGNSAPDKSGLPSDRFSAERTGGSVSTLTIQRTQQEDSAVYLCASSLAATSADTQYFGPGTRLTVL.

The V gene is TRBV30, the J gene TRBJ2-7; TCRdb selects TRBD2, and the lack of DNA leaves this call unchecked. The length of the CDR3 is 14 residues. Germline CDR1 GTSNPN, CDR2 SVGIG (reference sequence). CDR3 in amino acids: CAWSVAGGPNEQYF.

This sequence joins TRBV20-1 and TRBJ2-7; TCRdb names TRBD2, which stays unverified in the absence of DNA. CDR3 size: 17 residues. Germline lookup yields CDR1 DFQATT and CDR2 SNEGSKA (reference sequence). The CDR3 is CSAPPKRLAGGADEQYF.

V gene TRBV10-3 combines with J gene TRBJ2-3; absent DNA, TCRdb's TRBD2 call cannot be checked. There are 17 residues in the CDR3. Germline V gives CDR1 ENHRY, CDR2 SYGVKD. The CDR3 spells CAISETSGISSTDTQYF.

The rearrangement joins TRBV7-2 to TRBJ1-1. This CDR3 comprises 15 residues. CDR1 is SGHTA, CDR2 FQGNSA, per germline. This CDR3 reads CASSLAGLRNTEAFF. Variable domain in full (rest from reference TRBV7-2 and TRBJ1-1): GAGVSQSPSNKVTEKGKDVELRCDPISGHTALYWYRQSLGQGLEFLIYFQGNSAPDKSGLPSDRFSAERTGGSVSTLTIQRTQQEDSAVYLCASSLAGLRNTEAFFGQGTRLTVV.

This chain connects TRBV4-1 to TRBJ1-2; TCRdb lists TRBD1, though no DNA is available to test this call. This CDR3 contains 15 residues. Germline assignment: CDR1 MGHRA and CDR2 YSYEKL. This CDR3 reads CASSQSLGAQQVYTF.

The V and J genes are TRBV18 and TRBJ1-1; the TCRdb D gene call, TRBD1, has no DNA to confirm it. Germline CDR1 is KGHSH and CDR2 is LQKENI. The CDR3 loop spans 16 amino acids. This chain's CDR3 is CASSPKEDRGSAEAFF.

The V and J genes are TRBV4-1 and TRBJ2-1; TCRdb's assignment of TRBD1 cannot be checked, as there is no DNA. The CDR3 is made up of 15 amino acids. Germline CDR1 is MGHRA and CDR2 is YSYEKL. The CDR3 is CASSLPGTGLNEQFF.

CDR3 sequence reads: CASSLATSTEAFF. This rearrangement joins TRBV5-1 to TRBJ1-1. The CDR3 spans 13 residues. Per germline, CDR1 SGHRS and CDR2 YFSETQ.

CDR3 residues: CAWSVQGAGGSSGNTIYF. The J gene is TRBJ1-3, the V gene TRBV30; the TCRdb D gene call, TRBD1, has no DNA to confirm it. Germline assignment: CDR1 GTSNPN and CDR2 SVGIG (reference sequence). The length of the CDR3 is 18 residues.

CDR3 sequence reads: CASMNQGSLETQYF. The J gene is TRBJ2-5, the V gene TRBV2; TCRdb returns TRBD1, unconfirmable since there is no DNA. Germline V gene data show CDR1 as SNHLY and CDR2 as FYNNEI. The CDR3 spans 14 residues.

This rearrangement joins TRBV7-9 to TRBJ1-3; with no DNA, the TCRdb D assignment of TRBD1 cannot be verified. The germline V gene encodes CDR1 SEHNR and CDR2 FQNEAQ (reference sequence). The CDR3 extends over 14 amino acids. The chain's CDR3 is CASSSGQAGNTIYF. Combining the CDR3 with reference TRBV7-9 and TRBJ1-3 gives the whole variable domain DTGVSQNPRHKITKRGQNVTFRCDPISEHNRLYWYRQTLGQGPEFLTYFQNEAQLEKSRLLSDRFSAERPKGSFSTLEIQRTEQGDSAMYLCASSSGQAGNTIYFGEGSWLTVV.

The V call is TRBV5-1, the J call TRBJ2-3; TCRdb reports TRBD2, a call that lacks DNA to check it against. CDR1 is SGHRS, CDR2 YFSETQ, per germline. The CDR3 consists of 15 residues. CDR3: CASSFSGRNADTQYF.

The V call is TRBV5-6, the J call TRBJ2-1; the D gene TCRdb calls, TRBD2, cannot be checked with no DNA. The germline V gene has CDR1 SGHDT and CDR2 YYEEEE. The CDR3 loop spans 13 amino acids. This chain's CDR3 is CASSLPPAGGLFF.

CDR3 sequence: CSVWVAGGAYNEQFF. The chain carries TRBV29-1 and TRBJ2-1; TCRdb selects TRBD2, and the lack of DNA leaves this call unchecked. CDR1 SQVTM and CDR2 ANQGSEA come from the germline V gene. The CDR3 spans 15 residues.

CDR3 protein: CASSERQGAFEQYF. V usage is TRBV2 and J usage is TRBJ2-7; TCRdb's assignment of TRBD1 cannot be checked, as there is no DNA. Per the germline V gene, CDR1 is SNHLY and CDR2 is FYNNEI. The CDR3 extends over 14 amino acids.

The chain joins TRBV3-1 to TRBJ1-2; TCRdb lists TRBD1, though no DNA is available to test this call. Germline loops: CDR1 LGHDT, CDR2 YNNKEL (reference sequence). The CDR3 has 15 amino acids. The CDR3 loop reads CASSQGTHSARGYTF.

The chain joins TRBV3-1 to TRBJ2-5; TCRdb proposes TRBD1, but this gene call is untestable without DNA. The length of the CDR3 is 15 residues. Germline V gives CDR1 LGHDT, CDR2 YNNKEL (reference sequence). The CDR3 spells CASSQVMGAPETQYF.

The chain recombines TRBV6-6 with TRBJ1-1. Germline V CDR1 and CDR2: MNHNY, SVGAGI (reference sequence). The CDR3 extends over 14 amino acids. The CDR3 sequence: CASSWEGESGGAFF.

This CDR3 is CASSLAQTAANYGYTF. The V gene is TRBV7-2, the J gene TRBJ1-2; the D call from TCRdb, TRBD1, cannot be confirmed without DNA. The germline V gene has CDR1 SGHTA and CDR2 FQGNSA. CDR3 length: 16 amino acids. Full variable domain (outside the CDR3, taken from reference TRBV7-2 and TRBJ1-2): GAGVSQSPSNKVTEKGKDVELRCDPISGHTALYWYRQSLGQGLEFLIYFQGNSAPDKSGLPSDRFSAERTGGSVSTLTIQRTQQEDSAVYLCASSLAQTAANYGYTFGSGTRLTVV.

The chain carries TRBV7-7 and TRBJ2-1; TCRdb's D call, TRBD1, is unchecked because there is no DNA. Germline-derived CDR1 and CDR2 are SSHAT and FNYEAQ (reference sequence). The CDR3 spans 15 residues. This CDR3 reads CASSPIIGVGGEQFF.

This sequence joins TRBV18 and TRBJ1-1. Germline V gene lookup returns CDR1 KGHSH and CDR2 LQKENI. This CDR3 contains 14 residues. CDR3 sequence: CASSPTDKNTEAFF.

The genes are TRBV2 and TRBJ2-2; the D gene TCRdb calls, TRBD1, cannot be checked with no DNA. Germline V CDR1 and CDR2: SNHLY, FYNNEI. This CDR3 has 15 amino acids. The CDR3 here is CASRGPQGGTGELFF. Filled out from reference TRBV2 and TRBJ2-2, the complete variable domain reads EPEVTQTPSHQVTQMGQEVILRCVPISNHLYFYWYRQILGQKVEFLVSFYNNEISEKSEIFDDQFSVERPDGSNFTLKIRSTKLEDSAMYFCASRGPQGGTGELFFGEGSRLTVL.

The CDR3 here is CASSLAPLLGGSEKLFF. V gene TRBV7-8 combines with J gene TRBJ1-4. The CDR3 is 17 residues long. In germline, CDR1 is SGHVS, CDR2 FQNEAQ.

The chain recombines TRBV5-1 with TRBJ1-1; TCRdb reports TRBD1, a call that lacks DNA to check it against. Germline CDR1 reads SGHRS; CDR2 reads YFSETQ. This CDR3 contains 15 residues. CDR3 amino acids: CASSLVGQGITEAFF.

The V gene is TRBV4-1, the J gene TRBJ1-3. This CDR3 comprises 17 residues. From germline, CDR1 is MGHRA and CDR2 YSYEKL. Here the CDR3 reads CASSQVIGQNSGNTIYF.